Following are 6 T cell receptor beta chains from one sample sequenced in a study of early T cells in non-severe SARS-CoV-2 infection (dated by TCRdb to about 2021). The library relied on 5' RACE. TCRdb shows the sequencer as NextSeq 500. TCRdb passed the public sequencing reads through fastp at Q25 and MiXCR, retaining productive beta sequences. Every distinct CDR3 protein forms one entry, paired with its most common genes and DNA. This sample is represented by roughly 34,000 distinct CDR3 sequences; around 6.8% of them were singletons. The top ten hold about 13% of the sample. The specimen was whole blood, collected at baseline. These receptor sequences come from an adult who was a healthcare worker with PCR-confirmed SARS-CoV-2 infection or an uninfected control (not recorded which).

The V call is TRBV6-2 or TRBV6-3, the J call TRBJ2-7; D assignment may be TRBD1 or TRBD2 (5 bases each). Germline loops: CDR1 MNHEY, CDR2 SVGEGT. The CDR3 contains 13 residues. Trimming pared 1 base from V and 4 bases from J, leaving 8 bases between. In DNA, the CDR3 is TGTGCCAGCAGTTACTTGGGACCTTACGAGCAGTACGTC. This translates into CASSYLGPYEQYV.

CDR3 DNA: TGTGCCAGCAGCTTAGCCGGGGTGAACACCGGGGAGCTGTTTTTT. It specifies CASSLAGVNTGELFF. This chain joins TRBV7-9 and TRBJ2-2; D is possibly TRBD2 (5 bases). V shed 0 bases and J shed 1 base, with 6 bases lying between them. The CDR3 is 15 residues long. CDR1 is SEHNR, CDR2 FQNEAQ, per germline (reference sequence).

There are a few counts of this clonotype. This chain uses TRBV29-1 with TRBJ1-2; D may be TRBD1 (6 bases). The CDR3 covers 15 residues. The germline V gene has CDR1 SQVTM and CDR2 ANQGSEA. V was cut by 7 bases and J by 2 bases, with 20 bases left in between. The CDR3 DNA sequence: TGCAGCGCCCCTACTGTTGGGCAGGGGAACTATGGCTACACCTTC. It codes for CSAPTVGQGNYGYTF.

V usage is TRBV6-5 and J usage is TRBJ2-4, with 13 bases fitting TRBD2. V lost 5 bases, J lost 3 bases, and 13 bases stayed unmatched. The length of the CDR3 is 19 residues. Looked up from germline, CDR1 is MNHEY and CDR2 is SVGAGI. CDR3 in DNA: TGTGCCAGCAGTCACAGCGGACTAGCGGGAGTTTGGGGCAAAAACATTCAGTACTTC. Residues: CASSHSGLAGVWGKNIQYF.

This clonotype was recorded many times. This sequence joins TRBV29-1 and TRBJ1-2; D may be TRBD1 (6 bases). The CDR3 consists of 14 residues. Germline assignment: CDR1 SQVTM and CDR2 ANQGSEA. Trimming removed 1 base from V and 7 bases from J, with 16 bases in between. The CDR3 bases are TGCAGCGTTGAAGTCAGGGTAGGGGGTTCTGGCTACACCTTC. This translates into CSVEVRVGGSGYTF.

This chain uses TRBV7-2 with TRBJ2-7, with no clear D. Germline V gene data show CDR1 as SGHTA and CDR2 as FQGNSA. The CDR3 contains 14 residues. Trimming stripped 1 base from V and 6 bases from J, with 13 bases between. The DNA for the CDR3 is TGTGCCAGCAGCTTAGTCAGTAGCCCAGGCGAGCAGTACTTC. Protein sequence: CASSLVSSPGEQYF.